The 32 T cell receptor beta chains given below trace back to one sample, sequenced in a study of T cell repertoires in aging, cancer and after chemotherapy. TRB rearrangements spanning V, D and J were amplified using mixed TRB-A/B primers. TCRdb independently ran MiXCR on the multiplex PCR reads; one entry per CDR3 protein. Of 2,200 or so distinct CDR3 sequences in the sample, around 36% were seen once. Amplification of TCR beta used genomic DNA extracted from peripheral blood. The source material was blood. These receptors came from a human donor with a solid tumor.

The genes are TRBV7-9 and TRBJ2-3; the D call may be TRBD1 or TRBD2 (6 bases each). The CDR3 has 17 residues. Germline CDR1 and CDR2: SEHNR and FQNEAQ (reference sequence). V gave up 5 bases and J gave up 3 bases, with 21 bases separating them. CDR3 in amino acids: CASSTRIRGDRTDTQYF. Written as DNA, the CDR3 is TGTGCCAGCAGCACCCGAATTAGGGGGGATAGGACAGATACGCAGTATTTT.

This chain joins TRBV12-3 or TRBV12-4 and TRBJ1-2, with D hard to call. The CDR3 sequence is 14 residues long. The V and J ends lost 5 bases and 4 bases respectively, with 14 bases between them. CDR3 in DNA: TGTGCCAGCAGTCTATTGGACGGAACCTATGGCTACACCTTC. Its translation is CASSLLDGTYGYTF.

With respect to this clonotype: One end of the junction does not line up with germline, which may come from a read error. The CDR3 sequence: CASSLDLLYGQYF. Written as DNA, the CDR3 is TGTGCCAGCAGCTTGGACCTCCTCTACGGGCAGTACTTC. The genes are TRBV5-6 and TRBJ2-7; D gene ambiguous. CDR1 is SGHDT and CDR2 is YYEEEE in the germline V gene. CDR3 size: 13 residues.

J is TRBJ1-2 and V is TRBV12-3 or TRBV12-4; tentative D call: TRBD1 (5 bases). This CDR3 comprises 14 residues. The V gene lost 3 bases and the J gene lost 8 bases, with 16 bases spanning the gap. The DNA for the CDR3 is TGTGCCAGCAGTTTTGAGGATCGGCAGGGCGGCTACACCTTC. It codes for CASSFEDRQGGYTF.

This clonotype was found a few times. The V call is TRBV13, the J call TRBJ2-6, with 12 bases lining up with TRBD2. Trimming cost V 7 bases and J 2 bases; bases outside gene matches: 6. CDR3 length: 17 amino acids. The germline V gene has CDR1 PRHDT and CDR2 FYEKMQ (reference sequence). The CDR3 DNA reads TGTGCCAGCACCACTCCTAGCGGGAGGGCTGGGGCCAACGTCCTGACTTTC. Residues: CASTTPSGRAGANVLTF.

The J gene is TRBJ2-1, the V gene TRBV5-6; no clear D gene. Germline V gene lookup returns CDR1 SGHDT and CDR2 YYEEEE. This CDR3 has 14 residues. The V gene lost 3 bases and the J gene lost 8 bases, with 15 bases spanning the gap. The CDR3 reads CASSSLAAMDEQFF. The CDR3 nucleotides are TGTGCCAGCAGCTCCCTCGCGGCCATGGATGAGCAGTTCTTC.

The chain recombines TRBV24-1 with TRBJ1-2; D is perhaps TRBD1 (5 bases). CDR3 length: 15 amino acids. CDR1 is KGHDR and CDR2 is SFDVKD in the germline V gene. Trimming removed 4 bases at V and 0 bases at J, with 11 bases between. The CDR3 coding sequence is TGTGCCACCAGTGAGGATACGACAGCTAACTATGGCTACACCTTC. Encoded protein: CATSEDTTANYGYTF.

The chain recombines TRBV5-4 with TRBJ1-1; unclear D gene. The V and J ends lost 4 bases and 5 bases respectively, with 18 bases between them. In germline, CDR1 is SGHNT, CDR2 YYREEE (reference sequence). This CDR3 has 15 amino acids. This CDR3 is CASSSPGGGWTEAFF. The CDR3 DNA sequence: TGTGCCAGCAGCAGCCCCGGCGGCGGGTGGACTGAAGCTTTCTTT.

V gene TRBV5-6 combines with J gene TRBJ2-7; D gene uncertain. The CDR3 spans 14 residues. Between the trimmed V and J ends, which lost 1 base and 3 bases, there was a span of 11 bases. In germline, CDR1 is SGHDT, CDR2 YYEEEE. The CDR3 sequence: CASSLWVFVYEQYF. Here the CDR3 DNA reads TGTGCCAGCAGCTTGTGGGTTTTCGTCTACGAGCAGTACTTC.

This clonotype came up a few times. The chain couples TRBV5-6 to TRBJ2-1; 9 nucleotides match TRBD2. V was pared by 0 bases and J by 10 bases, with 8 bases of the junction left unmatched. The CDR3 length is 15 residues. Germline assignment: CDR1 SGHDT and CDR2 YYEEEE. CDR3 DNA sequence: TGTGCCAGCAGCTTGGAGGTAGTTAGCGGGAGAGAGCAGTTCTTC. It is translated as CASSLEVVSGREQFF. Looking up the rest from reference TRBV5-6 and TRBJ2-1 gives the full variable domain: DAGVTQSPTHLIKTRGQQVTLRCSPKSGHDTVSWYQQALGQGPQFIFQYYEEEERQRGNFPDRFSGHQFPNYSSELNVNALLLGDSALYLCASSLEVVSGREQFFGPGTRLTVL.

The gene calls are TRBV19 and TRBJ2-3; 10 bases fit TRBD2. V dropped 4 bases and J dropped 5; count of bases not matched to a gene: 15. The CDR3 sequence is 18 residues long. The germline V gene has CDR1 LNHDA and CDR2 SQIVND (reference sequence). In DNA, the CDR3 is TGTGCCAGTAGTAGACCTGGGAGCAGCGGGGGGGCAGGAGATACGCAGTATTTT. Translating it yields CASSRPGSSGGAGDTQYF.

This clonotype ranks as medium-sized (0.01 to 0.1%). This sequence joins TRBV5-6 and TRBJ2-3; a possible D gene is TRBD1 (6 bases). Trimming took off 4 bases at V and 4 bases at J, with 10 bases between the two ends. Germline CDR1 is SGHDT and CDR2 is YYEEEE. CDR3 length: 13 residues. Here the CDR3 DNA reads TGTGCCAGCAGCCAGGGGCATCCAGATACGCAGTATTTT. It encodes CASSQGHPDTQYF.

In its sample, this clonotype was seen a few times. This chain uses TRBV7-2 with TRBJ2-6; D possibly corresponds to TRBD1 (5 bases). Looked up from germline, CDR1 is SGHTA and CDR2 is FQGNSA. This CDR3 has 15 amino acids. V was cut by 3 bases and J by 2 bases, with 8 bases left in between. CDR3 amino acids: CASSFQGAGANVLTF. In DNA form, the CDR3 reads TGTGCCAGCAGCTTTCAAGGGGCTGGGGCCAACGTCCTGACTTTC.

This clonotype was counted between two and nine times. V and J are TRBV4-3 and TRBJ2-1; 10 nucleotides match TRBD2. With V trimmed by 0 bases and J by 3 bases, 5 bases remained unmatched. The CDR3 is 17 amino acids. Germline lookup yields CDR1 LGHNA and CDR2 YSLEER. This CDR3 is CASSQDFGTSVYNEQFF. The DNA for the CDR3 is TGCGCCAGCAGCCAAGATTTCGGGACTAGCGTCTACAATGAGCAGTTCTTC.

This sequence joins TRBV5-1 and TRBJ2-3; TRBD2 matches 8 bases. V was clipped by 3 bases and J by 2 bases; unmatched bases: 8. This CDR3 spans 16 amino acids. Per germline, CDR1 SGHRS and CDR2 YFSETQ. DNA for the CDR3: TGCGCCAGCAGCTCTCAACATAGCGGGACCACAGATACGCAGTATTTT. Translating it yields CASSSQHSGTTDTQYF. Full variable domain (remainder filled in from reference TRBV5-1 and TRBJ2-3): KAGVTQTPRYLIKTRGQQVTLSCSPISGHRSVSWYQQTPGQGLQFLFEYFSETQRNKGNFPGRFSGRQFSNSRSEMNVSTLELGDSALYLCASSSQHSGTTDTQYFGPGTRLTVL.

This clonotype is categorized as medium-sized. This rearrangement joins TRBV6-2 or TRBV6-3 to TRBJ2-1, with 13 bases that match TRBD2. Looked up from germline, CDR1 is MNHEY and CDR2 is SVGEGT. The CDR3 is 16 residues long. J lost 8 bases, V lost 7 bases, and 11 bases had no gene match. The CDR3 spells CASNPKGLAGTDEQFF. The CDR3 DNA reads as TGTGCCAGCAACCCCAAGGGACTAGCGGGAACCGATGAGCAGTTCTTC.

This clonotype occurred a few times. In DNA form, the CDR3 reads TGTGCCACCAGTGATTCTAGCGGGATACCCTACAATGAGCAGTTCTTC. Protein product: CATSDSSGIPYNEQFF. V is TRBV24-1 and J is TRBJ2-1; 9 bases map to TRBD2. After removal of 2 bases from V and 2 bases from J, the junction contained 3 bases not matched to a gene. This CDR3 spans 16 amino acids. Germline CDR1 KGHDR, CDR2 SFDVKD.

This clonotype is judged large. The chain links TRBV6-5 to TRBJ2-7; 9 nucleotides line up with TRBD1. Germline values: CDR1 MNHEY, CDR2 SVGAGI. This CDR3 spans 15 amino acids. J was trimmed by 2 bases and V by 5 bases; bases with no gene match: 7. CDR3 protein: CASSPEGQGPYEQYF. CDR3 bases: TGTGCCAGCAGTCCAGAGGGACAGGGACCCTACGAGCAGTACTTC.

The rearrangement uses TRBV7-2 and TRBJ2-7; D possibly corresponds to TRBD1 (6 bases). The V end lost 1 base, the J end lost 7 bases, and 14 bases lay between the germline ends. Per the germline V gene, CDR1 is SGHTA and CDR2 is FQGNSA. This CDR3 is built from 14 residues. Written as DNA, the CDR3 is TGTGCCAGCAGCTTAGACCCCTCCCAGGGGGAGCAGTACTTC. Protein sequence: CASSLDPSQGEQYF.

Only a few counts were recorded for this clonotype. This chain connects TRBV7-3 to TRBJ2-2; D is unclear. V gave up 5 bases and J gave up 6 bases, with 13 bases separating them. The germline gives CDR1 SGHTA, CDR2 FQGTGA. CDR3 length equals 14 residues. The CDR3 bases are TGTGCCAGCAGCCCAAGTCCCGCTGCCGGGGAGCTGTTTTTT. Its translation: CASSPSPAAGELFF.

This clonotype is medium-sized. This chain joins TRBV6-4 and TRBJ2-2; TRBD1 might be the D (5 bases). The length of the CDR3 is 13 residues. Germline lookup yields CDR1 MRHNA and CDR2 SNTAGT. Trimming shortened V by 2 bases and J by 4 bases, and 5 bases separated the two germline ends. This CDR3 reads CASSDRGTGELFF. As DNA, the CDR3 is TGTGCCAGCAGTGACAGGGGCACCGGGGAGCTGTTTTTT.

This clonotype is deemed medium-sized. J is TRBJ2-3 and V is TRBV15, with TRBD1 identical over 9 bases. After removal of 8 bases from V and 2 bases from J, the junction contained 2 bases not matched to a gene. The CDR3 has 13 residues. The germline CDR1 and CDR2 sequences are LNHNV and YYDKDF (reference sequence). In DNA, the CDR3 is TGTGCCACCGGACAGGGGTTCACAGATACGCAGTATTTT. Its translation is CATGQGFTDTQYF.

This clonotype was picked up a small number of times. This chain connects TRBV27 to TRBJ2-1; D may be TRBD2 (6 bases). CDR1 is MNHEY, CDR2 SMNVEV, per germline (reference sequence). The CDR3 is made up of 16 amino acids. V was clipped by 1 base and J by 0 bases, with 10 bases between them. The DNA of the CDR3 is TGTGCCAGCAGTTTATGGGGGGTGAGCTCCTACAATGAGCAGTTCTTC. This translates into CASSLWGVSSYNEQFF.

CDR3 nucleotides: TGCGCCAGTTCTACTAGCGGGGGACTCGGGGATACGCAGTATTTT. As protein: CASSTSGGLGDTQYF. The chain uses TRBV5-1 and TRBJ2-3, with 11 bases matching TRBD2. V was clipped by 8 bases and J by 6 bases; unmatched bases: 11. This CDR3 comprises 15 residues. Germline lookup yields CDR1 SGHRS and CDR2 YFSETQ.

This clonotype rates as hyperexpanded. The rearrangement uses TRBV29-1 and TRBJ2-3; perhaps TRBD1 as D (6 bases). This CDR3 is 13 amino acids long. CDR1 and CDR2 from the germline V gene are SQVTM and ANQGSEA. The germline V and J ends were trimmed by 7 bases and 4 bases, with 15 bases remaining between them. CDR3 residues: CSGGSGEADTQYF. The CDR3 DNA is TGCAGCGGGGGGTCAGGGGAAGCAGATACGCAGTATTTT.

Of note for this clonotype: A much larger clone sits a single nucleotide away, making a read error possible. Because the CDR3 is missing its conserved closing phenylalanine or tryptophan, this is likely a read error. V is TRBV6-5 and J is TRBJ2-2; the D gene is possibly TRBD1 (7 bases). With 6 bases removed from V and 7 bases from J, the gap between germline ends came to 18 bases. This CDR3 has 15 residues. CDR1 and CDR2 (germline): MNHEY, SVGAGI. The CDR3 DNA is TGTGCCAGCAGCCCCGGCCAGGGGGGTGGCGGGGAGCTGTTTTTA. It codes for CASSPGQGGGGELFL.

This chain connects TRBV6-2 or TRBV6-3 to TRBJ2-1, with 8 bases identical to TRBD1. CDR3 size: 15 residues. V was pared by 5 bases and J by 7 bases, with 10 bases of the junction left unmatched. CDR1 and CDR2 from the germline V gene are MNHEY and SVGEGT. This CDR3 reads CASSPWTGKGNEQFF. The CDR3 DNA sequence: TGTGCCAGCAGTCCCTGGACAGGGAAGGGAAATGAGCAGTTCTTC.

This clonotype was observed a single time. The V gene is TRBV7-9, the J gene TRBJ2-2; possibly TRBD2 for D (5 bases). Trimming pared 1 base from V and 6 bases from J, leaving 9 bases between. This CDR3 region has 14 residues. Germline V gene sequence: CDR1 SEHNR, CDR2 FQNEAQ (reference sequence). CDR3: CASSLGGSAGELFF. The CDR3 region has the DNA TGTGCCAGCAGCTTAGGAGGGAGCGCCGGGGAGCTGTTTTTT.

This clonotype was observed a handful of times. The chain has TRBV6-1 and TRBJ1-5; D not resolved. This CDR3 is 16 amino acids long. V was clipped by 5 bases and J by 5 bases, with 19 bases between them. Germline V gives CDR1 MNHNS, CDR2 SASEGT. For the CDR3, the DNA is TGTGCCAGCAGTTACTCGCCAGGCCAGGCTCATCAGCCCCAGCATTTT. This translates into CASSYSPGQAHQPQHF.

The J gene is TRBJ1-5, the V gene TRBV28, with D hard to call. The V and J ends lost 7 bases and 5 bases respectively, with 21 bases between them. There are 16 residues in the CDR3. Germline CDR1 reads MDHEN; CDR2 reads SYDVKM. The CDR3 reads CASNTVGLAGDQPQHF. CDR3 in DNA: TGTGCCAGCAACACTGTGGGGTTGGCTGGGGATCAGCCCCAGCATTTT.

This chain connects TRBV4-3 to TRBJ2-1; D is perhaps TRBD2 (6 bases). This CDR3 is 15 amino acids long. Germline values: CDR1 LGHNA, CDR2 YSLEER. Between the trimmed V and J ends, which lost 0 bases and 8 bases, there was a span of 14 bases. CDR3 coding DNA: TGCGCCAGCAGCCAAGAAATCGTAGGAGGGGATGAGCAGTTCTTC. It yields the protein CASSQEIVGGDEQFF.

The J gene is TRBJ1-4, the V gene TRBV7-9; D unclear. CDR3 length: 13 residues. V gave up 3 bases and J gave up 8 bases, with 10 bases separating them. Germline loops: CDR1 SEHNR, CDR2 FQNEAQ (reference sequence). The CDR3 sequence: CASSFGGLEKLFF. CDR3 in DNA: TGTGCCAGCAGCTTCGGAGGGTTGGAAAAACTGTTTTTT.